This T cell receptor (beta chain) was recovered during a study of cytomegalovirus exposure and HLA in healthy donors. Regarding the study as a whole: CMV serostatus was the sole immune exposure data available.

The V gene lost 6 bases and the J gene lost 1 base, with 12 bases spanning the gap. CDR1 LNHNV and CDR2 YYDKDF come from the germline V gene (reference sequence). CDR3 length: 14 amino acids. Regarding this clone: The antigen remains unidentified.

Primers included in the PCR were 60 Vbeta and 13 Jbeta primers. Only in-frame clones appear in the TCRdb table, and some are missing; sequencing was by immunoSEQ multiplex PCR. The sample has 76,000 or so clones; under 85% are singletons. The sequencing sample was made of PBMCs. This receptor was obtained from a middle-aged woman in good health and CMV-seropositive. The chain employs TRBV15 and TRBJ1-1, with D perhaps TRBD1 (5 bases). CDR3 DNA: TGTGCCACCAGGGGGACTGGGGAGAACACTGAAGCTTTCTTT. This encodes CATRGTGENTEAFF.